The present T cell receptor beta chain was sequenced within a study of tumor-infiltrating lymphocytes in primary liver carcinoma. Study background: T1-T3 N0M0 was the stage of the tumors, which were about 4.2 to 11 cm across.

The V gene lost 7 bases and the J gene lost 5 bases, with 15 bases spanning the gap. This CDR3 comprises 14 residues. Looked up from germline, CDR1 is MGHRA and CDR2 is YSYEKL. Study findings and constraints: The 250 largest clones made up significantly more of tumor than blood repertoires (p = 0.039). Found in all five tumor regions were only about 7.5-25% of top clones.

Investigators took RNA and DNA out together from about 19-30 mg of unsorted bulk tissue. Subjects presented with primary liver carcinoma managed by surgical resection. Comments on this clonotype: What it binds is not known.

Total RNA (roughly 530 ng) served as template for TCR beta cDNA synthesis primed by a constant-region primer. Three-round nested multiplex PCR performed with slightly modified ARM-PCR produced the TCR beta libraries. Forward primers for TRBV1-TRBV30 and a C-beta reverse primer served the first two PCR rounds, at about 11 cycles each. TCRdb passed the multiplex PCR reads through MiXCR, listing each CDR3 protein once. The sample has tens of thousands of distinct CDR3 sequences; 76% are singletons. The chain couples TRBV4-1 to TRBJ2-1; D gene unclear. The sequenced sample consisted of liver tumor tissue from sampling region 5. Noted subset: tumor region T5, tumor centre. This clonotype was obtained from a man in his forties with primary liver carcinoma and hepatitis B virus infection. CDR3 in DNA: TGCGCCAGCAACCCGCTCGGTAACAACAATGAGCAGTTCTTC. It codes for CASNPLGNNNEQFF.